A selection of T cell receptor beta chains follows, all from one sample in a study of vaccination effects on CD4 cells after COVID-19. Which antigens these TCRs recognize remains unknown. Here immunoSEQ multiplex PCR was the method, and the copy in TCRdb shows in-frame clones only, minus some. Altogether about 18,000 clones are present, around 76% being singletons, with the ten largest covering approximately 20%. The sample was CD4+ T cells from PBMCs cultured with SARS-CoV-2 spike peptides, taken after COVID-19 vaccination. The receptors here all came from a human donor who had a prior SARS-CoV-2 infection. Each CDR3 is given with its conserved first and last residue. The order of the fields is J gene, clone size, V gene, D gene, CDR3 DNA, CDR3 protein. D genes are given only for firm matches. Not all rows give a size; the values are once, few, many and, for expanded clones, a class.

TRBJ1-5	-	TRBV28	TRBD1	TGTGCCAGCAGGACCGGGACAGGGGGCTATCAGCCCCAGCATTTT	CASRTGTGGYQPQHF
TRBJ1-6	-	TRBV2	-	TGTGCCAGCGCAGGGCCGGGCCGGAATTCACCCCTCCACTTT	CASAGPGRNSPLHF
TRBJ2-5	-	TRBV10-3	-	TGTGCCATCAGTGAGGTCCGGGAGACCCAGTACTTC	CAISEVRETQYF
TRBJ1-6	-	TRBV30	-	TGTGCCTGGAGTGGGATCAGAAATTCACCCCTCCACTTT	CAWSGIRNSPLHF
TRBJ2-3	-	TRBV4-3	TRBD2	TGCGCCAGCAGCCAAGGCATGTCAGCGGGAGGGGATACGCAGTATTTT	CASSQGMSAGGDTQYF
TRBJ1-2	once	TRBV15	-	TGTGCCACCAGCAGAGACAACATATTACGGGGGGCTTATGGCTACACCTTC	CATSRDNILRGAYGYTF
TRBJ2-5	-	TRBV5-8	TRBD1	TGTGCCAGCAGCCTCGGGACAGGGGGCAGGGAGGAGACCCAGTACTTC	CASSLGTGGREETQYF
TRBJ1-2	-	TRBV19	-	TGTGCCAGTAGTATAGGAGGGGACCGGTTCTATGGCTACACCTTC	CASSIGGDRFYGYTF
TRBJ1-5	-	TRBV9	-	TGTGCCAGCAGCCCGGGGTTTTTTGACAATCAGCCCCAGCATTTT	CASSPGFFDNQPQHF
TRBJ2-1	-	TRBV5-4	TRBD2	TGTGCCAGCAGCCCGACTAGCGGGGGCTACAATGAGCAGTTCTTC	CASSPTSGGYNEQFF
TRBJ2-2	-	TRBV12-3/TRBV12-4	-	TGTGCCAGCAGTTGGTTGAGAACCGGGGAGCTGTTTTTT	CASSWLRTGELFF
TRBJ2-4	-	TRBV19	TRBD1	TGTGCCAGTAGTATGGACAGGATCAAAAACATTCAGTACTTC	CASSMDRIKNIQYF
TRBJ2-7	-	TRBV7-2	TRBD1	TGTGCCAGCAGCTTATTGACAGGGGGCGTCAACGAGCAGTACTTC	CASSLLTGGVNEQYF
TRBJ2-3	-	TRBV7-2	TRBD2	TGTGCCAGCAGCTCCCATAGCGGGAGGGCGGCAGATACGCAGTATTTT	CASSSHSGRAADTQYF
TRBJ2-7	-	TRBV5-8	-	TGTGCCAGCAGCGGTCCCGGGGCCTATCTCCGAGGGCAGTACTTC	CASSGPGAYLRGQYF
TRBJ2-3	-	TRBV27	-	TGTGCCAGCAGCCGAGGGGTTAGCACAGATACGCAGTATTTT	CASSRGVSTDTQYF
TRBJ2-7	-	TRBV6-4	-	TGTGCCAGCAGCTCCACAGGCGACGAGCAGTACTTC	CASSSTGDEQYF
TRBJ2-7	-	TRBV7-9	-	TGTGCCAGCAGCTTAGAGGCCCTAAGCGACGAGCAGTACTTC	CASSLEALSDEQYF
TRBJ2-7	-	TRBV5-1	TRBD1	TGCGCCAGCAGCCCCCGGACAGGGGGAGACGAGCAGTACTTC	CASSPRTGGDEQYF
TRBJ2-5	-	TRBV7-2	-	TGTGCCAGCAGCTTACACTTCCAAGAGACCCAGTACTTC	CASSLHFQETQYF
TRBJ2-1	-	TRBV11-2	TRBD1	TGTGCCAGCAGCTTAGGGACAGGGGCCTACAATGAGCAGTTCTTC	CASSLGTGAYNEQFF
TRBJ2-7	-	TRBV11-3	-	TGTGCCAGCAGCCCCGGGTACGGGACGCCGAGCTCCTACGAGCAGTACTTC	CASSPGYGTPSSYEQYF
TRBJ1-6	-	TRBV29-1	-	TGCAGCGTGAGGAGCTCCTATAATTCACCCCTCCACTTT	CSVRSSYNSPLHF
TRBJ2-1	-	TRBV30	TRBD2	TGTGCCTGGACCGGGACTAGCGTTTACAATGAGCAGTTCTTC	CAWTGTSVYNEQFF
TRBJ1-6	-	TRBV7-2	-	TGTGCCAGCAGCTTATTGAGTCCAGGACTTCAGTCACCCCTCCACTTT	CASSLLSPGLQSPLHF
TRBJ2-3	-	TRBV4-2	-	TGTGCCAGCAGCCCCGCCCTAGGCGGGGGCGAATATACGCAGTATTTT	CASSPALGGGEYTQYF
TRBJ2-2	-	TRBV7-8	-	TGTGCCAGCAGCTCGTCCCGGGACTGGGTTTACGGCACCGGGGAGCTGTTTTTT	CASSSSRDWVYGTGELFF
TRBJ2-7	-	TRBV3-1/TRBV3-2	TRBD1	TGTGCCAGCAGCCAAGATGGCTCAGGGGGCTCCTACGAGCAGTACTTC	CASSQDGSGGSYEQYF
TRBJ2-3	-	TRBV5-1	TRBD2	TGCGCCAGCAGCTTGGGAAGGTTTAGCGGGAGAGGGACAGATACGCAGTATTTT	CASSLGRFSGRGTDTQYF
TRBJ2-5	-	TRBV5-1	TRBD2	TGCGCCAGCAGCGAAACCCTAGCGGGGGGCGGGGGAGAGACCCAGTACTTC	CASSETLAGGGGETQYF